Many counts were recorded for the clone carrying this T cell receptor (beta chain). Antigen: not known. Amplified TCR beta CDR3 regions derived from RNA transcripts. HTBI primers were the set used in a first-round RT-PCR of the TCR CDR3. TCRdb reprocessed the multiplex PCR reads with MiXCR, giving one entry per CDR3 protein. The sample holds approximately 250,000 distinct CDR3 sequences; around 24% are singletons and the top ten take 30% to 40%. This entry belongs to a study of T cells in Graves' hyperthyroidism and ophthalmopathy. Study context: Blood from the periphery was taken at initial diagnosis, before any treatment.

Broader study findings: A 13 V-J signature model discriminated ophthalmopathy versus stable hyperthyroidism.

The CDR3 is made up of 13 amino acids. Trimming removed 2 bases at V and 7 bases at J, with 8 bases between. CDR1 is SGHAT and CDR2 is FQDESV in the germline V gene (reference sequence). Any patient presenting with uncontrolled infection, other autoimmune disease, pregnancy or lactation was left out. The clonotype was recovered from a woman aged 40 to 50 with Graves' ophthalmopathy. Sequenced material: blood. This chain joins TRBV11-1 and TRBJ2-2; D ambiguous. The CDR3 coding sequence is TGTGCCAGCAGCTTAAGTAGGAACGGGGAGCTGTTTTTT. It specifies CASSLSRNGELFF. The full variable domain, rest sourced from reference TRBV11-1 and TRBJ2-2, is EAEVAQSPRYKITEKSQAVAFWCDPISGHATLYWYRQILGQGPELLVQFQDESVVDDSQLPKDRFSAERLKGVDSTLKIQPAELGDSAMYLCASSLSRNGELFFGEGSRLTVL.